This entry lists 20 T cell receptor beta chains sequenced from one sample in a study of blood T cells in healthy people across ages. For the second PCR, which ran for roughly 7 to 11 cycles, a sample-barcoded 5' primer and a J-beta primer mix were used. MiXCR, applied by TCRdb to the 5' RACE reads, yields one record per CDR3 protein. Of approximately 960,000 distinct CDR3 sequences in the sample, 29% were seen once. These data also featured in a second study, about T cells of mothers and their children.

The specimen sequenced was blood. These TCRs come from a woman between 40 and 55 years old in good health.

This clonotype came up a few times. The chain carries TRBV20-1 and TRBJ2-7; 11 bases map to TRBD2. The J call could be wrong; TRBJ2-5 is a better fit for the DNA end. This CDR3 has 16 amino acids. In germline, CDR1 is DFQATT, CDR2 SNEGSKA (reference sequence). CDR3 in DNA: TGCAGTGCTAGTCGTACGCCTAGCGGGGGGCTGGAGACCCAGTACTTC. Its protein product is CSASRTPSGGLETQYF.

This clonotype was recorded a few times. The chain has TRBV27 and TRBJ1-1; 8 bases line up with TRBD1. CDR3 length equals 16 residues. Trimming removed 6 bases from V and 7 bases from J; junction bases left unmatched: 16. The V gene's germline CDR1 is MNHEY and CDR2 SMNVEV (reference sequence). This CDR3 is CASSTYRYSQGDEAFF. CDR3 in DNA: TGTGCCAGCAGCACCTACCGGTACTCACAGGGGGATGAAGCTTTCTTT.

This clonotype was seen more than once but under ten times. The rearrangement links TRBV7-2 to TRBJ2-5; D uncertain. This CDR3 is built from 13 residues. V dropped 1 base and J dropped 7 bases, with 10 bases sitting between them. CDR1 is SGHTA and CDR2 is FQGNSA in the germline V gene. The CDR3 loop reads CASSLVGEGTQYF. DNA of the CDR3: TGTGCCAGCAGCTTAGTGGGCGAAGGGACCCAGTACTTC.

A remark on this clonotype: This clone may be a read error of a much larger clone one base away. This sequence joins TRBV4-1 and TRBJ2-2; possibly TRBD1 for D (5 bases). Germline CDR1 is MGHRA and CDR2 is YSYEKL. The CDR3 totals 17 residues. CDR3 amino acids: CASNQVLGLTNTGELFF. The CDR3 coding sequence is TGCGCCAGCAACCAAGTCCTGGGGCTTACGAACACCGGGGAGCTGTTTTTT.

This clonotype was found a few times. V usage is TRBV5-1 and J usage is TRBJ2-1, with D maybe TRBD1 (6 bases). Germline V gene sequence: CDR1 SGHRS, CDR2 YFSETQ. The CDR3 totals 15 residues. The V and J ends lost 3 bases and 5 bases respectively, with 15 bases between them. In DNA, the CDR3 is TGCGCCAGCAGCTCTTACGGCGACAGGAACAATGAGCAGTTCTTC. Amino acids: CASSSYGDRNNEQFF.

This clonotype was picked up many times. The rearrangement uses TRBV28 and TRBJ2-7; D call uncertain. V was clipped by 5 bases and J by 6 bases, with 11 bases between them. This CDR3 spans 12 amino acids. Germline CDR1 and CDR2: MDHEN and SYDVKM. The CDR3 DNA sequence: TGTGCCAGCAGTACGGCCAGATCCGAGCAGTACTTC. It translates to CASSTARSEQYF.

This clonotype showed up just a few times. V and J are TRBV7-2 and TRBJ1-4; D call uncertain. The CDR3 spans 14 residues. Trimming stripped 5 bases from V and 5 bases from J, with 12 bases between. Per the germline V gene, CDR1 is SGHTA and CDR2 is FQGNSA. In DNA, the CDR3 is TGTGCCAGCAGCCCGGGAGTTTTAAATGAAAAACTGTTTTTT. This encodes CASSPGVLNEKLFF.

With regard to this clonotype: Being one base from a much bigger clone, this may be a read error. The rearrangement joins TRBV7-7 to TRBJ2-3; no clear D. CDR3 length: 13 residues. Germline CDR1 reads SSHAT; CDR2 reads FNYEAQ (reference sequence). CDR3 region: CASSRSLEDTQYF. For the CDR3, the DNA is TGTGCTAGCAGCCGTAGTCTAGAGGATACGCAGTATTTT.

This sequence joins TRBV19 and TRBJ2-1; no definite D call. The closer fit of TRBJ2-7 to the DNA end suggests the J call may be wrong. The CDR3 is 14 residues long. Germline V lookup: CDR1 LNHDA, CDR2 SQIVND (reference sequence). Here the CDR3 reads CASSIPNSYNEQYF. CDR3 in DNA: TGTGCCAGTAGTATTCCCAACTCCTACAATGAGCAGTACTTC.

The chain couples TRBV12-3 or TRBV12-4 to TRBJ1-1; perhaps TRBD1 as D (6 bases). The ends were cut back, 6 bases at V and 13 bases at J, with 21 bases in the middle. This CDR3 comprises 13 residues. As DNA, the CDR3 is TGTGCCAGCAGGTCCGGGACACCTGGGAGGGGTTTCTTT. Amino acid sequence: CASRSGTPGRGFF.

This clonotype was seen at least ten times. V usage is TRBV7-9 and J usage is TRBJ1-6; D ambiguous. Germline CDR1 SEHNR, CDR2 FQNEAQ (reference sequence). The CDR3 is 14 amino acids. The V gene lost 0 bases and the J gene lost 12 bases, with 12 bases spanning the gap. The DNA of the CDR3 is TGTGCCAGCAGCTTAGCGGGCAAGACCCTACCCCTCCACTTT. Protein sequence: CASSLAGKTLPLHF.

This clonotype was seen at least ten times. This chain joins TRBV6-1 and TRBJ2-3; no firm D call. Trimming removed 4 bases at V and 0 bases at J, with 8 bases between. CDR1 and CDR2 from the germline V gene are MNHNS and SASEGT. The CDR3 runs 14 residues. The CDR3 is CASSASPSTDTQYF. In DNA, the CDR3 is TGTGCCAGCAGTGCGTCTCCGAGCACAGATACGCAGTATTTT.

This clonotype has a handful of counts. This chain uses TRBV7-9 with TRBJ2-5, with a tentative D call TRBD2 (5 bases). Germline lookup yields CDR1 SEHNR and CDR2 FQNEAQ (reference sequence). Trimming removed 0 bases at V and 1 base at J, with 12 bases between. The CDR3 sequence is 16 residues long. CDR3 sequence: CASSLALRAGQETQYF. The CDR3 DNA reads as TGTGCCAGCAGCTTAGCGCTTCGGGCGGGCCAAGAGACCCAGTACTTC.

This clonotype has a count of ten or more. This may arise from a read error, as a much more abundant clone is one base away. The V and J genes are TRBV7-2 and TRBJ2-5, with D perhaps matching TRBD1 or TRBD2 (5 bases each). Germline CDR1 is SGHTA and CDR2 is FQGNSA. The CDR3 extends over 14 amino acids. The V end lost 4 bases, the J end lost 0 bases, and 9 bases lay between the germline ends. Here the CDR3 DNA reads TGTGCCAGCAGCTGGGGGATTTACCAAGAGACCCAGTACTTC. Its translation: CASSWGIYQETQYF.

This clonotype was observed at least ten times. The V gene is TRBV5-1, the J gene TRBJ1-2; TRBD1 agrees at 7 bases. The V segment lost 4 bases and the J segment 0 bases; nucleotides outside the gene matches: 9. The CDR3 sequence is 16 residues long. CDR1 and CDR2 (germline): SGHRS, YFSETQ. CDR3 residues: CASSGGTVLSNYGYTF. The DNA for the CDR3 is TGCGCCAGCAGCGGCGGGACAGTTCTCTCTAACTATGGCTACACCTTC.

This clonotype was found many times. The CDR3 DNA follows: TGCGCCAGCGGGACAGGGACCTACGAGCAGTACTTC. This gives the protein CASGTGTYEQYF. The chain recombines TRBV5-1 with TRBJ2-7; TRBD1 agrees at 9 bases. Germline V gives CDR1 SGHRS, CDR2 YFSETQ. This CDR3 region has 12 residues. The junction had 1 base not matched to a gene; V was cut back by 7 bases and J by 2 bases.

Remarks on this clonotype: A much larger clone lies a single base off, so this may be a read error. The rearrangement joins TRBV7-3 to TRBJ2-3; tentatively, D is TRBD2 (5 bases). This CDR3 has 17 amino acids. The V end was cut by 5 bases, the J end by 2 bases, with 20 bases between. Germline V lookup: CDR1 SGHTA, CDR2 FQGTGA. The CDR3 region is CASSARPRGSPTDTQYF. CDR3 bases: TGTGCCAGCAGCGCTCGGCCCAGAGGGTCCCCCACAGATACGCAGTATTTT.

The J gene is TRBJ1-1, the V gene TRBV30; the D gene is possibly TRBD1 (6 bases). V gave up 4 bases and J gave up 3 bases, with 6 bases separating them. Germline V gene sequence: CDR1 GTSNPN, CDR2 SVGIG (reference sequence). The CDR3 is 11 amino acids. CDR3: CAWKGDTEAFF. The CDR3 DNA sequence: TGTGCCTGGAAGGGGGACACTGAAGCTTTCTTT.

This clonotype was counted many times. This sequence joins TRBV5-1 and TRBJ2-1; D gene uncertain. Germline V CDR1 and CDR2: SGHRS, YFSETQ. The CDR3 covers 16 residues. The V gene lost 5 bases and the J gene lost 0 bases, with 15 bases spanning the gap. DNA of the CDR3: TGCGCCAGCAGAAGGACCACCTTTAGCTCCTACAATGAGCAGTTCTTC. The encoded protein is CASRRTTFSSYNEQFF.

This clonotype was detected once. V is TRBV10-3 and J is TRBJ2-3; D possibly uses TRBD1 or TRBD2 (6 bases each). The CDR3 runs 13 residues. Trimming removed 8 bases at V and 0 bases at J, with 9 bases between. Per germline, CDR1 ENHRY and CDR2 SYGVKD. In DNA form, the CDR3 reads TGTGCCATCGCGGGACACAGCACAGATACGCAGTATTTT. It translates to CAIAGHSTDTQYF.